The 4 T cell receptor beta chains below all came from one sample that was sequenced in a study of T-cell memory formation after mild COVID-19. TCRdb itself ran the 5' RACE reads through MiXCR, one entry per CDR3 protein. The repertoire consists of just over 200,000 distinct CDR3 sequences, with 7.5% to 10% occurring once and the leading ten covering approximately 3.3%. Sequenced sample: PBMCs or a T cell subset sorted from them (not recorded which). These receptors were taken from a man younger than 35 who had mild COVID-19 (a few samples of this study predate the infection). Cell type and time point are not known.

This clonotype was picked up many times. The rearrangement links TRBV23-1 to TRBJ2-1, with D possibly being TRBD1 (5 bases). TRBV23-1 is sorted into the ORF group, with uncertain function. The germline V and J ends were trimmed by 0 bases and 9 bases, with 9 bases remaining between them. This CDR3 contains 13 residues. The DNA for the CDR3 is TGCGCCAGCAGTCAATCCCAGGGTGGTGAGCAGTTCTTC. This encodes CASSQSQGGEQFF.

CDR3 coding DNA: TGTGCCAGCAGCTCATCCGGGACAGGGGGAAGCTATGGCTACACCTTC. It specifies CASSSSGTGGSYGYTF. This chain joins TRBV7-2 and TRBJ1-2, with TRBD1 matching over 11 bases. Losses at the gene ends were 4 bases for V and 4 bases for J; bases not matched to a gene: 8. The length of the CDR3 is 16 residues. Germline V gene data show CDR1 as SGHTA and CDR2 as FQGNSA.

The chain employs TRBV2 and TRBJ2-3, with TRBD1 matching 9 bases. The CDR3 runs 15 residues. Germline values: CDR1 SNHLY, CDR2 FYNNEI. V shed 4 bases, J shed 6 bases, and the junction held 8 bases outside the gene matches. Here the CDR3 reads CASSAEQGALDTQYF. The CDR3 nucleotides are TGTGCCAGCAGTGCCGAACAGGGGGCGTTGGATACGCAGTATTTT.

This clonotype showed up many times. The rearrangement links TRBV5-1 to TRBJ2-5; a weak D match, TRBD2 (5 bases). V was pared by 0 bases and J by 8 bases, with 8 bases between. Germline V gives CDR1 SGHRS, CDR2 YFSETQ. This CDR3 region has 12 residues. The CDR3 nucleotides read TGCGCCAGCAGCTTGGCCGGAGGAACCCAGTACTTC. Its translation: CASSLAGGTQYF.